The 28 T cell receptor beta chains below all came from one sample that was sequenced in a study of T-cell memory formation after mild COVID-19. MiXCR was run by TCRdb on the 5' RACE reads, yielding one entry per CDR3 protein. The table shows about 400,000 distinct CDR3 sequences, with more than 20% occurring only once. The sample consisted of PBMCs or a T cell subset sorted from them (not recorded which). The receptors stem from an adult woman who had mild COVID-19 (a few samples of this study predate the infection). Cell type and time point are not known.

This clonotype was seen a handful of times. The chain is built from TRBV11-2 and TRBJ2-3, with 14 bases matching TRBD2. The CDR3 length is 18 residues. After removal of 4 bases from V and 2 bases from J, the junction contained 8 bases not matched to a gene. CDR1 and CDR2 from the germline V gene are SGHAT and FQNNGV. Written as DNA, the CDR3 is TGTGCCAGCAGCTCAGGGGGACTAGCGGGGGCCGACACAGATACGCAGTATTTT. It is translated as CASSSGGLAGADTDTQYF.

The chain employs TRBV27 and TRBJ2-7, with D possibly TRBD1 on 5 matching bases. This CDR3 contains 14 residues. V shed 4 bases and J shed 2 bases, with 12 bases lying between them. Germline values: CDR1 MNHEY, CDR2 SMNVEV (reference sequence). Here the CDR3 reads CASSWGSTPYEQYF. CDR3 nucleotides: TGTGCCAGCAGTTGGGGCAGTACCCCCTACGAGCAGTACTTC.

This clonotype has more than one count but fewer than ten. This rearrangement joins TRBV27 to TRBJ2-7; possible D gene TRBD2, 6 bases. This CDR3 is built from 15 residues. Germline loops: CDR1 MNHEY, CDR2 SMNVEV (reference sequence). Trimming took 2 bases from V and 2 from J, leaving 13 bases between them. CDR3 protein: CASSLRTPGAYEQYF. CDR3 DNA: TGTGCCAGCAGTTTAAGGACACCGGGGGCCTACGAGCAGTACTTC.

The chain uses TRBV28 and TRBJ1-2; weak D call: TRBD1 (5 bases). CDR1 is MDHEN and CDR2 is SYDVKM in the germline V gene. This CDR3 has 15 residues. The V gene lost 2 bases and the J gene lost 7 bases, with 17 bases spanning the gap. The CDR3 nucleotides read TGTGCCAGCAGTTTACCTTCCGGGACCTACCTTGGCTACACCTTC. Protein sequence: CASSLPSGTYLGYTF.

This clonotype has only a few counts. The CDR3 loop is CSARGQGGYYEQYF. CDR3 nucleotide sequence: TGCAGTGCTAGAGGACAGGGGGGTTACTACGAGCAGTACTTC. The chain couples TRBV20-1 to TRBJ2-7; 9 nucleotides align to TRBD1. This CDR3 has 14 residues. Germline trimming cut 1 base from V and 3 bases from J; bases unmatched to any gene: 4. CDR1 and CDR2 from the germline V gene are DFQATT and SNEGSKA (reference sequence).

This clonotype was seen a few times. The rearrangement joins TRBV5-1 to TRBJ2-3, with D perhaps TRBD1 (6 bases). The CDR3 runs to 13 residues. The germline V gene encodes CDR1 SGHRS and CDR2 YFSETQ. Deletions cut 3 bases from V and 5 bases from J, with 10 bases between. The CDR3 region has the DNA TGCGCCAGCAGCTCTACAGGGCTAGATACGCAGTATTTT. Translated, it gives CASSSTGLDTQYF.

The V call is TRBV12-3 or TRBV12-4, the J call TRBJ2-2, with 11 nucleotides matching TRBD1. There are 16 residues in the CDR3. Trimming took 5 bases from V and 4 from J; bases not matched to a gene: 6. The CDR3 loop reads CASSRGQGDSTGELFF. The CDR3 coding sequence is TGTGCCAGCAGTAGGGGACAGGGGGATAGCACCGGGGAGCTGTTTTTT.

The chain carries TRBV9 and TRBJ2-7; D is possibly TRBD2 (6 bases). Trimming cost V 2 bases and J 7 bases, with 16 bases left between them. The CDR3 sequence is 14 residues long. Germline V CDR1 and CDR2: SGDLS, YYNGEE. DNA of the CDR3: TGTGCCAGCAGCGTCGCAGCGGGCTTAAGGGAGCAGTACTTC. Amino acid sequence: CASSVAAGLREQYF.

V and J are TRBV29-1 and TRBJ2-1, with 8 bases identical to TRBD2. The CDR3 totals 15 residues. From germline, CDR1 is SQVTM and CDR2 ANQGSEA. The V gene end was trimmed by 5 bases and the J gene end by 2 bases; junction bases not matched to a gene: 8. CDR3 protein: CSVTSGSYPYNEQFF. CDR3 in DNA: TGCAGCGTTACAAGCGGGAGTTACCCCTACAATGAGCAGTTCTTC.

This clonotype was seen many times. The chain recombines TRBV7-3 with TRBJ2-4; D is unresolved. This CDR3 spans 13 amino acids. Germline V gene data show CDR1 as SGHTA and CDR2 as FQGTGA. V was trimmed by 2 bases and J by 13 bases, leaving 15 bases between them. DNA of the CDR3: TGTGCCAGCAGCTTACTCCATTTGGATACCCAGTACTTC. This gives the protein CASSLLHLDTQYF.

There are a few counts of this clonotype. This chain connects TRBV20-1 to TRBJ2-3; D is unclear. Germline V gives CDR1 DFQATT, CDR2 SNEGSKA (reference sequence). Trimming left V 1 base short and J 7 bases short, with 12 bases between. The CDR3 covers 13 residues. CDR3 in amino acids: CSARGISKNTQYF. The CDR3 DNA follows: TGCAGTGCTAGAGGGATATCCAAGAATACGCAGTATTTT.

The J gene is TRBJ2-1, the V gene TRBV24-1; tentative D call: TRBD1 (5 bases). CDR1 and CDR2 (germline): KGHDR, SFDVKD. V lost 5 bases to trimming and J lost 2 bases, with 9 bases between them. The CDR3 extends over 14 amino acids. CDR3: CATSAQGTYNEQFF. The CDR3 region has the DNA TGTGCCACCAGTGCCCAGGGCACCTACAATGAGCAGTTCTTC.

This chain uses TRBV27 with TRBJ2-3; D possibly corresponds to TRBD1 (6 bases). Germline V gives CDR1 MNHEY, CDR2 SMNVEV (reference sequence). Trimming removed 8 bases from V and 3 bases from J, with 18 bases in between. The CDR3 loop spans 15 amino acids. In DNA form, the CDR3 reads TGTGCCAGCCTACCCTATGGCCAGGGGACAGATACGCAGTATTTT. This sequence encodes CASLPYGQGTDTQYF.

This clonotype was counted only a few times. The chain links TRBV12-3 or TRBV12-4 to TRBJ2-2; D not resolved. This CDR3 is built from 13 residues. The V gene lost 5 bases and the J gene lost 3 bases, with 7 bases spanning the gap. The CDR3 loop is CASSPAHTGELFF. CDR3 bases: TGTGCCAGCAGTCCCGCACACACCGGGGAGCTGTTTTTT.

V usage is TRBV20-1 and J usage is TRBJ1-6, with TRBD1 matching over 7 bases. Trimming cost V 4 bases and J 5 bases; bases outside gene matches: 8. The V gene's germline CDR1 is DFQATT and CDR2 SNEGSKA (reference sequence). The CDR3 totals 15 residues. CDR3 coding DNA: TGCAGTGCTACCCGGGACAGATCTAATAATTCACCCCTCCACTTT. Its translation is CSATRDRSNNSPLHF.

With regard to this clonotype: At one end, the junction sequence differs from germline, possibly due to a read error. In DNA form, the CDR3 reads TGTGCCAGCAGCCATAGCTGGCAGGGCTCCAACGAGCAGTACTTC. Its protein is CASSHSWQGSNEQYF. V gene TRBV14 combines with J gene TRBJ2-7; a possible D gene is TRBD1 (5 bases). This CDR3 spans 15 amino acids. Germline V gene data show CDR1 as SGHDN and CDR2 as FVKESK.

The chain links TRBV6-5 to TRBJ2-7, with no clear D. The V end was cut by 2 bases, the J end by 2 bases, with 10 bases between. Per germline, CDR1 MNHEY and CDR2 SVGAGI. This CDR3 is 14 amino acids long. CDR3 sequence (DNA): TGTGCCAGCAGTTACCAGAGACAAACCTACGAGCAGTACTTC. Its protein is CASSYQRQTYEQYF.

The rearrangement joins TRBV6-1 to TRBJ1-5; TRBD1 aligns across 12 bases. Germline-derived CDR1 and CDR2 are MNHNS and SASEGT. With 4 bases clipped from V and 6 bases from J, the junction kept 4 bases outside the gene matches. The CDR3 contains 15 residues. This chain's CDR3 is CASSVGTGGRQPQHF. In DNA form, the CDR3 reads TGTGCCAGCAGTGTGGGGACAGGGGGCCGTCAGCCCCAGCATTTT.

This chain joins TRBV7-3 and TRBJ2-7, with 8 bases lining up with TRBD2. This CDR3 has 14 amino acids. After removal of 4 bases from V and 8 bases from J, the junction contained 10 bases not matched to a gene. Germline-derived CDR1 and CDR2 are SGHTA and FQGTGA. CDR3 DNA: TGTGCCAGCAGCTCCGGGACTAGAGGCCCCCAGCAGTACTTC. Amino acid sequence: CASSSGTRGPQQYF.

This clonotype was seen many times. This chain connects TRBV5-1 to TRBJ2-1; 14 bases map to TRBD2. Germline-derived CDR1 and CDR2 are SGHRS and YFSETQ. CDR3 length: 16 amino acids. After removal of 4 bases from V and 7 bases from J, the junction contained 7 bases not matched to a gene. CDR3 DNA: TGCGCCAGCAGCCCGCCCAGACTAGCGGGGGGGAATGAGCAGTTCTTC. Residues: CASSPPRLAGGNEQFF.

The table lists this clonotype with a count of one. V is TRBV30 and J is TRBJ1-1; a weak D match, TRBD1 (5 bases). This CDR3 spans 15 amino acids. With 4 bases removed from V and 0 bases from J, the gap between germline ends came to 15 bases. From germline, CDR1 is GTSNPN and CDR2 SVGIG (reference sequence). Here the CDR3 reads CAWTRAGGMNTEAFF. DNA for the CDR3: TGTGCCTGGACCAGGGCCGGAGGTATGAACACTGAAGCTTTCTTT. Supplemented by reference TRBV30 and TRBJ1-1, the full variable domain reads SQTIHQWPATLVQPVGSPLSLECTVEGTSNPNLYWYRQAAGRGLQLLFYSVGIGQISSEVPQNLSASRPQDRQFILSSKKLLLSDSGFYLCAWTRAGGMNTEAFFGQGTRLTVV.

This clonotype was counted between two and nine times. CDR3 DNA: TGTGCCAGCAGCCAGGCTTACACCGGGACTAGCGGCACAGATACGCAGTATTTT. Protein product: CASSQAYTGTSGTDTQYF. The J gene is TRBJ2-3, the V gene TRBV4-2; TRBD2 agrees at 10 bases. V trimming: 3 bases; J trimming: 1 base; junction bases outside the gene matches: 10. The CDR3 contains 18 residues. The germline V gene has CDR1 LGHNA and CDR2 YNFKEQ.

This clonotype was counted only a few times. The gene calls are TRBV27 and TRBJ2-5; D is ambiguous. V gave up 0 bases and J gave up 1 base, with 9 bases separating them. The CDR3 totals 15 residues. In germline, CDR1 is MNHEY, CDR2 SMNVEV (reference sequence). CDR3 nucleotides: TGTGCCAGCAGTTTATCGTCGGCGTTCCAAGAGACCCAGTACTTC. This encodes CASSLSSAFQETQYF.

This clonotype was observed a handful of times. CDR3 DNA: TGTGCCAGCAGTGAGTACAGCGCACTTAGCACAGATACGCAGTATTTT. It codes for CASSEYSALSTDTQYF. V gene TRBV12-3 or TRBV12-4 combines with J gene TRBJ2-3, with no clear D. The CDR3 loop spans 16 amino acids. V shed 5 bases and J shed 0 bases, with 15 bases lying between them.

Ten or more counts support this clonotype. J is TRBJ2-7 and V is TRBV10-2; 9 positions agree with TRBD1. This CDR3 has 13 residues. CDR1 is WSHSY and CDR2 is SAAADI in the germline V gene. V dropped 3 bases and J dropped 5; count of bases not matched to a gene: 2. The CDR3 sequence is CASSDRDRDEQYF. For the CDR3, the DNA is TGCGCCAGCAGTGACAGGGACAGGGACGAGCAGTACTTC.

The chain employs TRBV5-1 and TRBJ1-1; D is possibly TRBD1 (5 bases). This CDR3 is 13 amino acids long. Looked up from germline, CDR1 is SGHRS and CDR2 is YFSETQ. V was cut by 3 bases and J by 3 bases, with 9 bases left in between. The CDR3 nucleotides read TGCGCCAGCAGCTGGTGGGGGGACACTGAAGCTTTCTTT. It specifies CASSWWGDTEAFF.

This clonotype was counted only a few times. This chain's CDR3 is CAWSDRNEQFF. DNA of the CDR3: TGTGCCTGGAGTGACAGAAATGAGCAGTTCTTC. The chain links TRBV30 to TRBJ2-1; D is unresolved. Germline V gene data show CDR1 as GTSNPN and CDR2 as SVGIG (reference sequence). The CDR3 sequence is 11 residues long. The germline V and J ends were trimmed by 1 base and 7 bases, with 5 bases remaining between them.

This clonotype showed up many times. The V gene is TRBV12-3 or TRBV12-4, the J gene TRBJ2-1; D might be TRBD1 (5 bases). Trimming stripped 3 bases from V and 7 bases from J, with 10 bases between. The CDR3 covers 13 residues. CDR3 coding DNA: TGTGCCAGCAGTTTTCGGCAGGGTAATGAGCAGTTCTTC. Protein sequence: CASSFRQGNEQFF.